The present TCR beta chain was sequenced within a study of early stage breast cancer tumors. Sequencing used immunoSEQ multiplex PCR; TCRdb keeps in-frame clones, though not all of them. The sample contains some 72,000 clones, around 85% of which appear only once. Findings of the study overall: Compared with adjacent normal breast, tumors showed about 2.4-fold denser, more clonal T cells. Blood repertoires resembled normal breast more than tumor.

A remark on this clone: Its antigen is as yet unknown. The germline gene is not matched at one end of the junction; a read error may be the cause.

The CDR3 has 16 residues. In germline, CDR1 is MNHNS, CDR2 SASEGT. The clonotype comes from a person between 55 and 69 years old with breast cancer. This chain links TRBV6-1 with TRBJ1-2; 9 nucleotides agree with TRBD1. Sequencing used blood. The CDR3 is CAISELQGASRNGYTF. In DNA form, the CDR3 reads TGTGCCATCAGTGAGCTACAGGGGGCGAGTCGGAATGGCTACACCTTC.